Listed below are T cell receptor beta chains from one sample, sequenced in a study of T-cell memory formation after mild COVID-19. One entry per CDR3 protein, called by TCRdb with MiXCR from the 5' RACE reads. Counted here are some 190,000 distinct CDR3 sequences, approximately 16% occurring once; the ten biggest clones make up around 2%. Sequenced: PBMCs or a T cell subset sorted from them (not recorded which). The receptor source for this set is an adult woman who had mild COVID-19 (a few samples of this study predate the infection). Cell type and time point are not known. CDR3s include the opening cysteine and the closing phenylalanine or tryptophan. Each record gives: V gene, CDR3 protein.

TRBV5-1,CASSLIPETYNEQFF
TRBV30,CAWTRGTGGYGYTF
TRBV11-2,CASSPDRVPYEQYF
TRBV6-5,CASNPFRGATEAFF
TRBV7-2,CASSFDAGLQGEQFF
TRBV11-2,CASSLLVRLGHF
TRBV20-1,CSASPGYMNTEAFF
TRBV5-1,CASSLEVVAANNEQFF
TRBV5-1,CASSSDPRGSPLHF
TRBV12-3/TRBV12-4,CASSSPLGGGYTF
TRBV7-9,CASSLGTVGTEAFF
TRBV9,CASSVGATNEKLFF
TRBV12-3/TRBV12-4,CASSKSGGTDTQYF
TRBV11-3,CASSPGTSGGREQFF
TRBV20-1,CSARDRDRGSIFGNQPQHF
TRBV3-1,CASSQATKDTQYF
TRBV25-1,CASSPTWDQPQHF
TRBV7-9,CASSLGREKLFF
TRBV5-1,CASSLEPLTGELFF
TRBV25-1,CASSEFRGDRTGELFF
TRBV20-1,CSARDLARGRETQYF
TRBV20-1,CSARDFRRTDTQYF
TRBV20-1,CSARRRQGPSYEQYF
TRBV7-2,CASSLAGTSYEQYF
TRBV12-3/TRBV12-4,CASSLQGVNSPLHF
TRBV3-1,CASSQLAGSTDTQYF
TRBV4-3,CASSQLGGLAPEQFF
TRBV20-1,CSARLVAGGSDTQYF
TRBV27,CASNYGTGGHHEQFF
TRBV5-1,CASKSGSNANEKLFF